One sample yielded the 26 T cell receptor beta chains listed below, sequenced in a study of T cell responses to AZD1222 COVID-19 vaccine. Clones were sequenced by immunoSEQ multiplex PCR, and TCRdb holds only the in-frame ones, with some missing. The sample includes some 83,000 clones, about nine tenths of them seen just once. Specimen: peripheral blood, collected 28 days after the second AZD1222 dose. Receptors originate from an adult who received the AZD1222 COVID-19 vaccine.

This clone appeared once. The genes are TRBV5-1 and TRBJ2-3; D gene ambiguous. The CDR3 totals 15 residues. The germline CDR1 and CDR2 sequences are SGHRS and YFSETQ. V dropped 0 bases and J dropped 2 bases, with 10 bases sitting between them. The CDR3 region has the DNA TGCGCCAGCAGCTTGGTCGGCTACCTCACAGATACGCAGTATTTT. Its protein product is CASSLVGYLTDTQYF.

V usage is TRBV18 and J usage is TRBJ1-6, with unresolved D. The CDR3 has 15 amino acids. V lost 2 bases, J lost 0 bases, and 5 bases lay in between. CDR1 and CDR2 from the germline V gene are KGHSH and LQKENI. CDR3 protein: CASSPSNSYNSPLHF. CDR3 DNA sequence: TGTGCCAGCTCACCATCAAACTCCTATAATTCACCCCTCCACTTT.

The CDR3: CATSDDLGQGYGYTF. DNA of the CDR3: TGTGCCACCAGTGACGACCTGGGACAGGGCTATGGCTACACCTTC. The chain is built from TRBV24-1 and TRBJ1-2; 9 positions agree with TRBD1. Germline V gene sequence: CDR1 KGHDR, CDR2 SFDVKD. This CDR3 has 15 amino acids. V trimming: 4 bases; J trimming: 4 bases; junction bases outside the gene matches: 6.

Only one count was recorded for this clone. The rearrangement joins TRBV28 to TRBJ2-2; D is undetermined. The CDR3 is made up of 14 amino acids. CDR1 is MDHEN and CDR2 is SYDVKM in the germline V gene. The V gene lost 7 bases and the J gene lost 1 base, with 10 bases spanning the gap. The CDR3, as DNA: TGTGCCAGCATGGGCACTTTGAACACCGGGGAGCTGTTTTTT. Amino acid sequence: CASMGTLNTGELFF.

The chain is built from TRBV24-1 and TRBJ2-7; D not certain. Germline lookup yields CDR1 KGHDR and CDR2 SFDVKD. This CDR3 is built from 11 residues. V was shortened by 4 bases and J by 4 bases, with 4 bases between the two germline ends. DNA of the CDR3: TGTGCCACCAGTGAAGGGTACGAGCAGTACTTC. It codes for CATSEGYEQYF.

This chain uses TRBV7-3 with TRBJ2-5, with TRBD2 matching over 8 bases. Unmatched junction bases numbered 4, after V lost 5 bases and J lost 2 bases. This CDR3 spans 14 amino acids. CDR1 SGHTA and CDR2 FQGTGA come from the germline V gene. The DNA for the CDR3 is TGTGCCAGCAGCCGGGGGGGCTCACAAGAGACCCAGTACTTC. It translates to CASSRGGSQETQYF.

The chain couples TRBV6-1 to TRBJ1-3; D is ambiguous. Per germline, CDR1 MNHNS and CDR2 SASEGT. The V end lost 3 bases, the J end lost 2 bases, and 5 bases lay between the germline ends. The CDR3 totals 13 residues. The CDR3 region has the DNA TGTGCCAGCAGTGAGGTCCCTGGAAACACCATATATTTT. It codes for CASSEVPGNTIYF.

J is TRBJ1-6 and V is TRBV6-5, with 9 bases matching TRBD1. V trimming: 8 bases; J trimming: 0 bases; junction bases outside the gene matches: 2. Germline-derived CDR1 and CDR2 are MNHEY and SVGAGI. CDR3 size: 15 residues. The CDR3 region is CASGTGSSYNSPLHF. Here the CDR3 DNA reads TGTGCCAGCGGGACAGGGAGCTCCTATAATTCACCCCTCCACTTT.

V is TRBV4-3 and J is TRBJ2-2; D not certain. Germline V gene sequence: CDR1 LGHNA, CDR2 YSLEER. Deletions cut 3 bases from V and 0 bases from J, with 11 bases between. The CDR3 consists of 16 residues. As DNA, the CDR3 is TGCGCCAGCAGCCATACTACTTCACCGAACACCGGGGAGCTGTTTTTT. The encoded protein is CASSHTTSPNTGELFF.

The chain has TRBV18 and TRBJ1-1, with D possibly being TRBD1 (5 bases). The CDR3 extends over 13 amino acids. Germline lookup yields CDR1 KGHSH and CDR2 LQKENI. V was shortened by 2 bases and J by 4 bases, with 8 bases between the two germline ends. CDR3 loop: CASSPAGGTEAFF. The CDR3 DNA is TGTGCCAGCTCACCAGCGGGGGGCACTGAAGCTTTCTTT.

This rearrangement joins TRBV4-1 to TRBJ2-1; TRBD2 matches 8 bases. Germline V gene lookup returns CDR1 MGHRA and CDR2 YSYEKL. The CDR3 contains 16 residues. J gave up 4 bases and V 2 bases, and 7 bases lay outside the gene matches. The DNA of the CDR3 is TGCGCCAGCAGCCAACCCCTAGCGGGTTTTTACAATGAGCAGTTCTTC. As protein: CASSQPLAGFYNEQFF.

The chain has TRBV5-1 and TRBJ2-1; TRBD2 might be the D (6 bases). The CDR3 has 13 amino acids. The germline gives CDR1 SGHRS, CDR2 YFSETQ. V lost 0 bases to trimming and J lost 9 bases, with 10 bases between them. CDR3 in amino acids: CASSLEGGGEQFF. As DNA, the CDR3 is TGCGCCAGCAGCTTGGAGGGAGGAGGTGAGCAGTTCTTC.

A remark on this clone: Other nucleotide sequences in the sample specify the same CDR3. The rearrangement joins TRBV6-4 to TRBJ2-2; D uncertain. Trimming cost V 3 bases and J 1 base, with 3 bases left between them. This CDR3 has 13 residues. Looked up from germline, CDR1 is MRHNA and CDR2 is SNTAGT. CDR3: CASSEGNTGELFF. CDR3 nucleotides: TGTGCCAGCAGTGAGGGGAACACCGGGGAGCTGTTTTTT.

The V call is TRBV28, the J call TRBJ1-6, with 10 bases aligning to TRBD1. The germline V gene encodes CDR1 MDHEN and CDR2 SYDVKM. V was clipped by 2 bases and J by 14 bases; unmatched bases: 6. This CDR3 spans 14 amino acids. The DNA for the CDR3 is TGTGCCAGCAGTTTACCGGGACAGGGGTCCTCCCTCCACTTT. Protein sequence: CASSLPGQGSSLHF. Combining the CDR3 with reference TRBV28 and TRBJ1-6 gives the whole variable domain DVKVTQSSRYLVKRTGEKVFLECVQDMDHENMFWYRQDPGLGLRLIYFSYDVKMKEKGDIPEGYSVSREKKERFSLILESASTNQTSMYLCASSLPGQGSSLHFGNGTRLTVT.

The chain uses TRBV30 and TRBJ1-5; weak D call: TRBD1 (5 bases). This CDR3 is built from 16 residues. CDR1 and CDR2 from the germline V gene are GTSNPN and SVGIG (reference sequence). V gave up 1 base and J gave up 0 bases, with 13 bases separating them. In DNA form, the CDR3 reads TGTGCCTGGAGTGAAGGACACTCTTATAGCAATCAGCCCCAGCATTTT. It encodes CAWSEGHSYSNQPQHF.

The chain recombines TRBV10-2 with TRBJ1-1; D uncertain. CDR3 size: 13 residues. The germline CDR1 and CDR2 sequences are WSHSY and SAAADI. V was pared by 8 bases and J by 1 base, with 11 bases between. In DNA, the CDR3 is TGCGCCAGCTCCGTAGGAGAGAACACTGAAGCTTTCTTT. Translation gives CASSVGENTEAFF.

This chain connects TRBV19 to TRBJ1-4; D unresolved. Looked up from germline, CDR1 is LNHDA and CDR2 is SQIVND (reference sequence). CDR3 length equals 15 residues. The V and J ends lost 3 bases and 3 bases respectively, with 11 bases between them. The CDR3 here is CASSILGMANEKLFF. CDR3 bases: TGTGCCAGTAGTATCCTCGGGATGGCTAATGAAAAACTGTTTTTT.

The chain carries TRBV12-3 or TRBV12-4 and TRBJ1-2; the D is unclear. The V end lost 4 bases, the J end lost 7 bases, and 4 bases lay between the germline ends. This CDR3 contains 10 residues. CDR3 DNA: TGTGCCAGCAGTTACGGTGGCTACACCTTC. Its translation: CASSYGGYTF.

J is TRBJ1-1 and V is TRBV6-5; D is unresolved. The CDR3 contains 11 residues. The V end was cut by 6 bases, the J end by 1 base, with 3 bases between. Germline V gene sequence: CDR1 MNHEY, CDR2 SVGAGI. As DNA, the CDR3 is TGTGCCAGCAGCCGGAACACTGAAGCTTTCTTT. Translated, it gives CASSRNTEAFF.

The gene calls are TRBV7-8 and TRBJ1-1; D gene unclear. CDR1 is SGHVS, CDR2 FQNEAQ, per germline. There are 15 residues in the CDR3. The V end lost 3 bases, the J end lost 1 base, and 12 bases lay between the germline ends. The DNA for the CDR3 is TGTGCCAGCAGCTTTGTTTCCACGCAGAACACTGAAGCTTTCTTT. Its protein product is CASSFVSTQNTEAFF.

The chain joins TRBV3-1 (or the pseudogene TRBV3-2) to TRBJ1-2; weak D call: TRBD1 (5 bases). This CDR3 is 16 amino acids long. Germline lookup yields CDR1 LGHDT and CDR2 YNNKEL (reference sequence). The V and J ends lost 0 bases and 3 bases respectively, with 14 bases between them. The CDR3 nucleotides read TGTGCCAGCAGCCAAGATCCGCAGGGTTCGTACTATGGCTACACCTTC. It translates to CASSQDPQGSYYGYTF.

The chain joins TRBV27 to TRBJ1-1; D not certain. The CDR3 has 14 amino acids. V was trimmed by 5 bases and J by 5 bases, leaving 15 bases between them. The germline CDR1 and CDR2 sequences are MNHEY and SMNVEV (reference sequence). CDR3 nucleotides: TGTGCCAGCAGTCCCAGGTTAGGAGGGACTGAAGCTTTCTTT. It is translated as CASSPRLGGTEAFF.

This chain uses TRBV5-4 with TRBJ1-6; TRBD1 is a possible D gene (6 bases). V was clipped by 4 bases and J by 4 bases, with 21 bases between them. This CDR3 spans 18 amino acids. The germline V gene has CDR1 SGHNT and CDR2 YYREEE (reference sequence). This CDR3 is CASSGREPGGRYNSPLHF. The CDR3 bases are TGTGCCAGCAGCGGACGGGAACCGGGGGGCCGTTATAATTCACCCCTCCACTTT.

Comment on this clone: The germline gene is not matched at one end of the junction; a read error may be the cause. Other DNA sequences of this sample code for an identical CDR3. This chain joins TRBV18 and TRBJ1-1, with D perhaps matching TRBD1 (6 bases). This CDR3 comprises 13 residues. Germline lookup yields CDR1 KGHSH and CDR2 LQKENI. The CDR3 nucleotides read TGTGCCAGCTCGCTAAACCGGGACACAGAAGCTTTCTTT. Translation gives CASSLNRDTEAFF.

This chain uses TRBV28 with TRBJ2-3; 7 nucleotides line up with TRBD1. Per germline, CDR1 MDHEN and CDR2 SYDVKM. CDR3 size: 16 residues. The junction had 12 bases not matched to a gene; V was cut back by 7 bases and J by 2 bases. The CDR3 region is CASTLPGTDITDTQYF. CDR3 DNA sequence: TGTGCCAGCACTCTACCCGGGACAGATATCACAGATACGCAGTATTTT. Using reference TRBV28 and TRBJ2-3 for the parts outside the CDR3, the full variable domain is DVKVTQSSRYLVKRTGEKVFLECVQDMDHENMFWYRQDPGLGLRLIYFSYDVKMKEKGDIPEGYSVSREKKERFSLILESASTNQTSMYLCASTLPGTDITDTQYFGPGTRLTVL.

CDR3 in amino acids: CASSLVGVGYEQYF. Here the CDR3 DNA reads TGTGCCAGCAGCTTAGTGGGGGTGGGTTACGAGCAGTACTTC. The chain employs TRBV7-2 and TRBJ2-7; D assignment may be TRBD1 or TRBD2 (5 bases each). The CDR3 has 14 amino acids. Trimming removed 1 base at V and 4 bases at J, with 11 bases between. Germline CDR1 SGHTA, CDR2 FQGNSA.